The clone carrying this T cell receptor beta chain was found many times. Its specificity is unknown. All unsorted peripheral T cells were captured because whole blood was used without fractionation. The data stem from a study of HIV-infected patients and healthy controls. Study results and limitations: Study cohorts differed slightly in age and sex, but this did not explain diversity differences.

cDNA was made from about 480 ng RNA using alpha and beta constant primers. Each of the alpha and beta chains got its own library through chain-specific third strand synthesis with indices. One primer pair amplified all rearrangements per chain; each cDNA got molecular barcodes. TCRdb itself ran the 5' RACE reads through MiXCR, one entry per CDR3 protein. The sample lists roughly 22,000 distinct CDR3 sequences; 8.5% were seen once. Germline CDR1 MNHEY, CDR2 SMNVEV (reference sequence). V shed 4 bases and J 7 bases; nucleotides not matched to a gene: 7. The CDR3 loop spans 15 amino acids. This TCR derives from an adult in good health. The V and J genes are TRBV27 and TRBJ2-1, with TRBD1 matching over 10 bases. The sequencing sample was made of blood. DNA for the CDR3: TGTGCCAGCAGTTCACGGGACAGGGGCCCTAATGAGCAGTTCTTC. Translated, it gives CASSSRDRGPNEQFF.